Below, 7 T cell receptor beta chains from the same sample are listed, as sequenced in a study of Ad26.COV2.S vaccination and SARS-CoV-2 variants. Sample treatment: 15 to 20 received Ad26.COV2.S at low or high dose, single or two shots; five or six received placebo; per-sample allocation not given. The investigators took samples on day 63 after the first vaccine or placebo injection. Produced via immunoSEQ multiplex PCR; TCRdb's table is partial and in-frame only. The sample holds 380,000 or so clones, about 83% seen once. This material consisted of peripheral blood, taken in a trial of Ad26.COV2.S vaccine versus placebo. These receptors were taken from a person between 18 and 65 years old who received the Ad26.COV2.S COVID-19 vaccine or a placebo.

CDR3 residues: CASSTGQEETQYF. The CDR3 DNA reads TGTGCCAGTAGTACCGGACAGGAAGAGACCCAGTACTTC. This chain links TRBV19 with TRBJ2-5, with 7 bases aligning to TRBD1. This CDR3 has 13 residues. Germline trimming cut 4 bases from V and 3 bases from J; bases unmatched to any gene: 2. CDR1 and CDR2 from the germline V gene are LNHDA and SQIVND (reference sequence).

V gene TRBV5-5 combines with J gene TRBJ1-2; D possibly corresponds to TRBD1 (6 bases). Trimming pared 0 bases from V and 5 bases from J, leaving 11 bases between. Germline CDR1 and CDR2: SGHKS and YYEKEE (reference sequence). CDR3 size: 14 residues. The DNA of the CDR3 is TGTGCCAGCAGCTTGGGGCTGGACAGATATGGCTACACCTTC. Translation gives CASSLGLDRYGYTF.

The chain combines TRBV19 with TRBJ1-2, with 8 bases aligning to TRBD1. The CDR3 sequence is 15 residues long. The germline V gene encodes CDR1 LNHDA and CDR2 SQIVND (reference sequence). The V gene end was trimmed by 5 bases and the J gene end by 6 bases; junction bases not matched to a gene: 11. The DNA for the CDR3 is TGTGCCAGTAGTCTAAGGACAGGGCGGATCGATGGCTACACCTTC. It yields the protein CASSLRTGRIDGYTF.

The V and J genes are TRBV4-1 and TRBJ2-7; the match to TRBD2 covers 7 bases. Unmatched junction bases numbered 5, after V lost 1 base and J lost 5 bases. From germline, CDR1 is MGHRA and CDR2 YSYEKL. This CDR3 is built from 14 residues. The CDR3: CASSQGGGRNEQYF. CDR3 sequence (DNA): TGCGCCAGCAGCCAAGGGGGAGGGCGAAACGAGCAGTACTTC.

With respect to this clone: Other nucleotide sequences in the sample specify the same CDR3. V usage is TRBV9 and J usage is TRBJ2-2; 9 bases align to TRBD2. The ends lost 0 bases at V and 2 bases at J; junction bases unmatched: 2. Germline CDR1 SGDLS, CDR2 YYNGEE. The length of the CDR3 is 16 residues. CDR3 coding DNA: TGTGCCAGCAGCGTAGGACTAGCGGCAAACACCGGGGAGCTGTTTTTT. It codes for CASSVGLAANTGELFF.

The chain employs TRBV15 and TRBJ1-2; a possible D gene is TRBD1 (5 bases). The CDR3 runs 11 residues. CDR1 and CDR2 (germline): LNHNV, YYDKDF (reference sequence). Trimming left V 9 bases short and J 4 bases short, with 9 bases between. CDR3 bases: TGTGCCACTGGGGCAGGCTATGGCTACACCTTC. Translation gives CATGAGYGYTF. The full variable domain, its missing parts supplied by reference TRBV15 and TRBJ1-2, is DAMVIQNPRYQVTQFGKPVTLSCSQTLNHNVMYWYQQKSSQAPKLLFHYYDKDFNNEADTPDNFQSRRPNTSFCFLDIRSPGLGDTAMYLCATGAGYGYTFGSGTRLTVV.

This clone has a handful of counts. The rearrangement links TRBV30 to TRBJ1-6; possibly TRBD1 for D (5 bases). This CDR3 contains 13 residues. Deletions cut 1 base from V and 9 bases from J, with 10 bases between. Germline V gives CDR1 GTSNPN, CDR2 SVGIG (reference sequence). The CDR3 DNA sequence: TGTGCCTGGAGTGGGGGCGCAAGTTCACCCCTCCACTTT. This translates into CAWSGGASSPLHF.